A selection of T cell receptor beta chains follows, all from one sample in a study of shared clonotypes between healthy human individuals. Only in-frame clones appear in the TCRdb table, and some are missing; sequencing was by immunoSEQ multiplex PCR. The sample includes around 2.1 million clones, 90% to 95% of them seen just once. The specimen was naive CD8+ T cells from PBMCs. Receptors were obtained from a man in his late teens or twenties in good health. Some clones in this sample may be carry-over from other donors' samples. Each CDR3 is given with its conserved first and last residue. A D gene is named only where the DNA matches it firmly. A row's size may be missing; if present it is once, few, many or a size class.

cdr3_nt cdr3_aa d_call j_call clone_size cdr3_length v_call
TGTGCCAGCAGCGTAGACAGGGGGGACACCGGGGAGCTGTTTTTT CASSVDRGDTGELFF TRBD1 TRBJ2-2 - 15 TRBV9
TGTGCCAGCAGTCCGAGGCGGGCCGGGACAGGGGGGACCTACAATGAGCAGTTCTTC CASSPRRAGTGGTYNEQFF TRBD1 TRBJ2-1 - 19 TRBV27
TGCGCCAGCAGCTTGCGGCGGGAGATCCCCTACGAGCAGTACTTC CASSLRREIPYEQYF TRBD2 TRBJ2-7 - 15 TRBV5-1
TGTGCCAGCAGCGTAGAGGTGGGGCAGGTCGATACGCAGTATTTT CASSVEVGQVDTQYF - TRBJ2-3 - 15 TRBV9
TGTGCCAGTAGTAAGGGGGAGGATAGTGAGCAGTTCTTC CASSKGEDSEQFF - TRBJ2-1 - 13 TRBV19
TGTGCCAGCAGCTACCCCTCGGCTAGCGGGGGGGTTATCGATGAGCAGTTCTTC CASSYPSASGGVIDEQFF TRBD2 TRBJ2-1 - 18 TRBV11-2
TGCGCCAGCAGCTTGAAGGGGGGAGACATGGACAATGAGCAGTTCTTC CASSLKGGDMDNEQFF - TRBJ2-1 - 16 TRBV5-1
TGTGCCAGCAGCTTCCGTGACCATCTTCCCTACGAGCAGTACTTC CASSFRDHLPYEQYF - TRBJ2-7 - 15 TRBV7-8
TGTGCCAGTAGTATTCGGGACACGAACACTGAAGCTTTCTTT CASSIRDTNTEAFF - TRBJ1-1 - 14 TRBV19
TGTGCCAGCAACCTACAGGGCCTTGACTACACCTTC CASNLQGLDYTF - TRBJ1-2 - 12 TRBV6-1
TGTGCCAGCAGTTTTCGGGCCGATACGCAGTATTTT CASSFRADTQYF - TRBJ2-3 - 12 TRBV5-8
TGCGCCAGCAGTCCGCAGGGGATGATTGAAGCTTTCTTT CASSPQGMIEAFF - TRBJ1-1 few 13 TRBV4-1
TGTGCCAGTAGTATCCGGGACAGGGGGCAGGAGCAGTACTTC CASSIRDRGQEQYF TRBD1 TRBJ2-7 - 14 TRBV19
TGTGCCAGCAGCCCCCGGACAGAATTCTCTGGAAACACCATATATTTT CASSPRTEFSGNTIYF - TRBJ1-3 few 16 TRBV9
TGTGCCAGCAGCGTCGGGGGGAGAGAAGAGACCCAGTACTTC CASSVGGREETQYF TRBD2 TRBJ2-5 - 14 TRBV9
TGTGCCAGCAGCCGCCCCGGGACAGGGACCTACAATGAGCAGTTCTTC CASSRPGTGTYNEQFF TRBD1 TRBJ2-1 - 16 TRBV27